This T cell receptor beta chain originates from a study of T cells in localized non-small cell lung cancer. Findings and caveats of the study: One tumor region alone was sequenced, and heterogeneity therefore remains possible. Adjacent lung had a median approximately 50 of the 100 largest tumor clones. Highest T cell clonality was seen in uninvolved adjacent lung, surpassing that measured in tumor. Those with higher blood T cell density had longer overall survival.

Germline V gives CDR1 MDHEN, CDR2 SYDVKM. The CDR3 sequence is 14 residues long. The V segment lost 5 bases and the J segment 8 bases; nucleotides outside the gene matches: 6. The data were produced by immunoSEQ multiplex PCR, yet TCRdb's version contains in-frame clones alone and is incomplete. Here the sample spans 10,000 to 15,000 clones, about four fifths being singletons. On this clone: Antigen specificity is unknown.

This TCR derives from a male donor aged 60 or over with stage I squamous cell lung carcinoma. The rearrangement uses TRBV28 and TRBJ1-4; TRBD1 aligns across 9 bases. The material sequenced was peripheral blood, taken before any cancer treatment. CDR3 loop: CASSVQGAYEKLFF. CDR3 sequence (DNA): TGTGCCAGCAGTGTACAGGGGGCTTACGAAAAACTGTTTTTT.